The sample holds one count of the clone carrying this T cell receptor beta chain. No antigen is known for it. The sample comes from a study of vaccination effects on CD4 cells after COVID-19. The CDR3 has 13 residues. Trimming removed 2 bases at V and 6 bases at J, with 8 bases between. Germline V CDR1 and CDR2: KGHSH, LQKENI. TCRdb keeps only in-frame clones here, not all; method: immunoSEQ multiplex PCR. The sample holds 50,000 to 60,000 clones, approximately 81% seen once. Investigators separated out CD4+ T cells once approximately 11 days of culture had passed. Everyone in the study got two shots of either the BNT162b2 or mRNA-1273 vaccine. All vaccine recipients tested negative for nucleocapsid antibodies and had never contracted SARS-CoV-2 infection.

The sequencing used CD4+ T cells from PBMCs cultured without peptide, collected after COVID-19 vaccination. V and J are TRBV18 and TRBJ2-4; TRBD1 is a possible D gene (6 bases). This TCR came from a human donor who received a COVID-19 vaccine. The CDR3 region has the DNA TGTGCCAGCTCACCAGGACAGTTAAACATTCAGTACTTC. Its protein product is CASSPGQLNIQYF. Full variable domain (remainder filled in from reference TRBV18 and TRBJ2-4): NAGVMQNPRHLVRRRGQEARLRCSPMKGHSHVYWYRQLPEEGLKFMVYLQKENIIDESGMPKERFSAEFPKEGPSILRIQQVVRGDSAAYFCASSPGQLNIQYFGAGTRLSVL.